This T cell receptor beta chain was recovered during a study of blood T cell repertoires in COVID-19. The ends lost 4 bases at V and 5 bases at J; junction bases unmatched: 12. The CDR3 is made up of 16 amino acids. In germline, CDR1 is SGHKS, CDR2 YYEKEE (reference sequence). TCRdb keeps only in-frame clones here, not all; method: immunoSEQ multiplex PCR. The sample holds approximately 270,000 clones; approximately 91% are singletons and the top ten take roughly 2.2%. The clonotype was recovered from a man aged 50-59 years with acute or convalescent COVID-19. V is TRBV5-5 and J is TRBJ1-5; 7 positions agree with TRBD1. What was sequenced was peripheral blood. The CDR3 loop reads CASSPTLTGTDQPQHF. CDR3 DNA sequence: TGTGCCAGCAGCCCAACCTTGACAGGGACCGATCAGCCCCAGCATTTT.